The 26 T cell receptor beta chains listed next were all sequenced from one sample in a study of T cells in Graves' hyperthyroidism and ophthalmopathy. RNA transcripts provided the source from which TCR beta CDR3 regions were amplified. First-round RT-PCR with HTBI primers amplified the TCR CDR3 region. In TCRdb, the multiplex PCR reads were re-called with MiXCR into one record per CDR3 protein. There are nearly 750,000 distinct CDR3 sequences in the sample; approximately 36% occur only once, and roughly 31% lies in the top ten. The sample was blood. The receptors were sampled from a woman aged 40 to 50 with Graves' hyperthyroidism.

This clonotype was seen repeatedly, ten times or more. The V call is TRBV10-3, the J call TRBJ1-2; possibly TRBD1 for D (6 bases). Germline lookup yields CDR1 ENHRY and CDR2 SYGVKD. The CDR3 is 13 amino acids. The V gene lost 2 bases and the J gene lost 4 bases, with 8 bases spanning the gap. CDR3 loop: CAISEGTLYGYTF. CDR3 DNA: TGTGCCATCAGTGAGGGGACACTCTATGGCTACACCTTC.

This clonotype turned up a few times. The chain couples TRBV6-5 to TRBJ1-1; no reliable D call. The CDR3 has 15 amino acids. Trimming pared 0 bases from V and 5 bases from J, leaving 13 bases between. The germline CDR1 and CDR2 sequences are MNHEY and SVGAGI. CDR3 bases: TGTGCCAGCAGTTACTCTGTAGCCCTCGGGACTGAAGCTTTCTTT. This codes for CASSYSVALGTEAFF.

The chain combines TRBV5-1 with TRBJ2-7, with unresolved D. CDR1 and CDR2 (germline): SGHRS, YFSETQ. V lost 4 bases, J lost 4 bases, and 15 bases lay in between. This CDR3 spans 14 amino acids. The CDR3, as DNA: TGCGCCAGCAGCCTGACGGCGGAAGGTTACGAGCAGTACTTC. It encodes CASSLTAEGYEQYF.

This rearrangement joins TRBV28 to TRBJ1-5; 9 nucleotides line up with TRBD1. Germline V gene data show CDR1 as MDHEN and CDR2 as SYDVKM. The CDR3 has 16 residues. V lost 6 bases and J lost 7; bases outside the gene matches: 13. The CDR3 region is CASSFRQGVVGQPQHF. The CDR3 nucleotides are TGTGCCAGCAGCTTCCGACAGGGGGTGGTTGGGCAGCCCCAGCATTTT.

V gene TRBV20-1 combines with J gene TRBJ2-5, with D maybe TRBD2 (7 bases). The V end lost 5 bases, the J end lost 5 bases, and 18 bases lay between the germline ends. Germline CDR1 reads DFQATT; CDR2 reads SNEGSKA (reference sequence). The CDR3 consists of 14 residues. As DNA, the CDR3 is TGCAGTGCTGAGGGGGGGGGGCGAGGGGAGACCCAGTACTTC. Protein sequence: CSAEGGGRGETQYF.

The V call is TRBV11-3, the J call TRBJ1-2, with a weak D call TRBD1 (6 bases). Trimming stripped 0 bases from V and 3 bases from J, with 11 bases between. Germline CDR1 reads SGHNT; CDR2 reads YENEEA. This CDR3 has 15 residues. This chain's CDR3 is CASSLEWGLDYGYTF. The CDR3 bases are TGTGCCAGCAGCTTAGAGTGGGGGCTGGACTATGGCTACACCTTC.

This clonotype appeared a few times. The rearrangement joins TRBV12-3 or TRBV12-4 to TRBJ1-2; no firm D call. V lost 5 bases and J lost 6, with 19 bases in between. CDR3 length equals 15 residues. CDR3 in amino acids: CASSPRGGRRDGYTF. The DNA for the CDR3 is TGTGCCAGCAGTCCCCGAGGCGGAAGGAGGGATGGCTACACCTTC.

This sequence joins TRBV7-2 and TRBJ1-5; D may be TRBD1 (6 bases). CDR1 is SGHTA, CDR2 FQGNSA, per germline. The V end lost 5 bases, the J end lost 2 bases, and 28 bases lay between the germline ends. The CDR3 has 20 residues. The CDR3 coding sequence is TGTGCCAGCAGCCAAGACGGTAAGCAGGGGAAAGGTTTGGGCAATCAGCCCCAGCATTTT. It is translated as CASSQDGKQGKGLGNQPQHF.

As concerns this clonotype: At one end, the junction sequence differs from germline, possibly due to a read error. The chain has TRBV5-8 and TRBJ2-2; 7 bases align to TRBD1. CDR1 and CDR2 (germline): SGHTS, YDEGEE. The CDR3 has 16 amino acids. CDR3 bases: TGCGCCAGCAGCCAAGATCATTTGAGGGGGCCCGGGGAGCTGTTTTTT. Translating it yields CASSQDHLRGPGELFF.

This clonotype was observed a few times. This sequence joins TRBV5-4 and TRBJ1-1; D call uncertain. Germline V gene data show CDR1 as SGHNT and CDR2 as YYREEE (reference sequence). This CDR3 has 12 amino acids. V was shortened by 7 bases and J by 4 bases, with 11 bases between the two germline ends. The CDR3 DNA follows: TGTGCCAGCTCCGGGAGCATCACTGAAGCTTTCTTT. Translation gives CASSGSITEAFF. The complete variable domain, with remaining parts taken from reference TRBV5-4 and TRBJ1-1, reads ETGVTQSPTHLIKTRGQQVTLRCSSQSGHNTVSWYQQALGQGPQFIFQYYREEENGRGNFPPRFSGLQFPNYSSELNVNALELDDSALYLCASSGSITEAFFGQGTRLTVV.

This clonotype has more than one count but fewer than ten. The J gene is TRBJ2-7, the V gene TRBV4-3, with TRBD1 identical over 8 bases. The trim removed 3 bases at V and 5 bases at J, leaving 6 bases unmatched. CDR1 is LGHNA and CDR2 is YSLEER in the germline V gene. CDR3 length: 14 residues. This CDR3 is CASSQTRGQNEQYF. In DNA form, the CDR3 reads TGCGCCAGCAGCCAGACCAGGGGGCAGAACGAGCAGTACTTC.

This clonotype was picked up a small number of times. This chain uses TRBV10-3 with TRBJ2-3; weak D call: TRBD2 (7 bases). The CDR3 length is 13 residues. Germline V gives CDR1 ENHRY, CDR2 SYGVKD. V was cut by 11 bases and J by 4 bases, with 16 bases left in between. As DNA, the CDR3 is TGTGCCTCCTGTAAGGGGGGGGCAGATACGCAGTATTTT. Amino acid sequence: CASCKGGADTQYF.

This clonotype was found a few times. The J gene is TRBJ2-5, the V gene TRBV6-5; D call uncertain. The CDR3 has 12 amino acids. Germline-derived CDR1 and CDR2 are MNHEY and SVGAGI. Trimming left V 6 bases short and J 4 bases short, with 9 bases between. For the CDR3, the DNA is TGTGCCAGCAGAACAGTTGTAGAGACCCAGTACTTC. This translates into CASRTVVETQYF.

Here the CDR3 reads CSSRLGETQYF. The CDR3 DNA follows: TGCAGCTCACGCCTGGGCGAGACCCAGTACTTC. The chain carries TRBV29-1 and TRBJ2-5; D not certain. This CDR3 has 11 amino acids. The V gene's germline CDR1 is SQVTM and CDR2 ANQGSEA. V gave up 8 bases and J gave up 5 bases, with 12 bases separating them.

The chain employs TRBV12-3 or TRBV12-4 and TRBJ1-4; 9 bases are shared with TRBD1. This CDR3 region has 14 residues. V lost 6 bases, J lost 4 bases, and 3 bases stayed unmatched. The CDR3: CASRDRGVNEKLFF. The CDR3 DNA reads TGTGCCAGCAGGGACAGGGGTGTTAATGAAAAACTGTTTTTT.

This clonotype was seen ten or more times. The CDR3 reads CAISAGEETQYF. CDR3 coding DNA: TGTGCCATCAGTGCGGGAGAAGAGACCCAGTACTTC. The gene calls are TRBV10-3 and TRBJ2-5; perhaps TRBD2 as D (6 bases). This CDR3 spans 12 amino acids. V was shortened by 4 bases and J by 3 bases, with 6 bases between the two germline ends. Per the germline V gene, CDR1 is ENHRY and CDR2 is SYGVKD.

In its sample, this clonotype was seen a few times. V and J are TRBV12-3 or TRBV12-4 and TRBJ1-2, with 7 bases aligning to TRBD1. V shed 5 bases, J shed 8 bases, and the junction held 8 bases outside the gene matches. There are 13 residues in the CDR3. CDR3 sequence reads: CASSPPAGGGYTF. The DNA of the CDR3 is TGTGCCAGCAGTCCACCGGCAGGGGGGGGCTACACCTTC.

This clonotype was seen a handful of times. This chain links TRBV6-6 with TRBJ1-2; 10 nucleotides match TRBD1. Germline V gene lookup returns CDR1 MNHNY and CDR2 SVGAGI (reference sequence). The ends lost 2 bases at V and 2 bases at J; junction bases unmatched: 2. The CDR3 is 15 residues long. Here the CDR3 reads CASSYATGGNYGYTF. For the CDR3, the DNA is TGTGCCAGCAGTTACGCGACAGGGGGCAACTATGGCTACACCTTC.

The chain uses TRBV10-3 and TRBJ2-1; 10 positions agree with TRBD2. J was trimmed by 10 bases and V by 5 bases; bases with no gene match: 8. The CDR3 is made up of 14 amino acids. Germline CDR1 reads ENHRY; CDR2 reads SYGVKD. For the CDR3, the DNA is TGTGCCATCAGTCCACTAGCGGGACGGACCGAGCAGTTCTTC. Translation: CAISPLAGRTEQFF.

The sample holds many counts of this clonotype. The chain combines TRBV15 with TRBJ1-1; perhaps TRBD1 as D (5 bases). The germline V gene has CDR1 LNHNV and CDR2 YYDKDF (reference sequence). Deletions cut 0 bases from V and 3 bases from J, with 17 bases between. The CDR3 runs 17 residues. CDR3 loop: CATSREGRDFRDTEAFF. The CDR3 region has the DNA TGTGCCACCAGCAGAGAGGGCAGGGACTTTCGGGACACTGAAGCTTTCTTT. The variable domain in full, completed from reference TRBV15 and TRBJ1-1, reads DAMVIQNPRYQVTQFGKPVTLSCSQTLNHNVMYWYQQKSSQAPKLLFHYYDKDFNNEADTPDNFQSRRPNTSFCFLDIRSPGLGDTAMYLCATSREGRDFRDTEAFFGQGTRLTVV.

This clonotype was counted a few times. V usage is TRBV29-1 and J usage is TRBJ2-7, with 7 bases that match TRBD1. CDR1 is SQVTM and CDR2 is ANQGSEA in the germline V gene. Trimming at V came to 5 bases and at J to 2 bases, leaving 12 bases not matched to a gene. CDR3 length: 15 residues. Written as DNA, the CDR3 is TGCAGCGTTCAAGGACAGGCGTTCAGGCCCTACGAGCAGTACTTC. Amino acids: CSVQGQAFRPYEQYF.

Worth noting for this clonotype: The conserved phenylalanine or tryptophan is not found at the CDR3 terminus, so this likely reflects a read error. V is TRBV24-1 and J is TRBJ2-5, with D possibly matching TRBD2 (7 bases). There are 18 residues in the CDR3. The V and J ends lost 3 bases and 0 bases respectively, with 19 bases between them. Per the germline V gene, CDR1 is KGHDR and CDR2 is SFDVKD. This chain's CDR3 is CATSDPLGGAGYQETQYL. The CDR3 bases are TGTGCCACCAGTGATCCGCTGGGGGGGGCCGGGTACCAAGAGACCCAGTACCTC.

The chain couples TRBV19 to TRBJ1-2, with D maybe TRBD1 (6 bases). Germline CDR1 is LNHDA and CDR2 is SQIVND (reference sequence). V lost 7 bases and J lost 2, with 17 bases in between. This CDR3 has 15 residues. The CDR3 reads CASTGAGALNYGYTF. CDR3 bases: TGTGCCAGTACCGGGGCAGGGGCCCTAAACTATGGCTACACCTTC.

The gene calls are TRBV3-1 and TRBJ2-6, with a weak D call TRBD1 (5 bases). The V gene lost 0 bases and the J gene lost 3 bases, with 12 bases spanning the gap. Germline CDR1 reads LGHDT; CDR2 reads YNNKEL (reference sequence). The CDR3 is 17 amino acids. CDR3 amino acids: CASSQDWAGFGANVLTF. The CDR3 bases are TGTGCCAGCAGCCAAGATTGGGCAGGGTTTGGGGCCAACGTCCTGACTTTC.

The table lists this clonotype with a count of one. The rearrangement joins TRBV24-1 to TRBJ2-7; a possible D gene is TRBD1 (6 bases). The CDR3 covers 13 residues. Trimming took 6 bases from V and 6 from J, leaving 14 bases between them. Per the germline V gene, CDR1 is KGHDR and CDR2 is SFDVKD. CDR3 loop: CATSLTGFGEQYF. The DNA of the CDR3 is TGTGCCACCAGTTTAACAGGGTTCGGCGAGCAGTACTTC.

This clonotype has at least ten counts. The rearrangement links TRBV10-1 to TRBJ1-1, with D unresolved. Trimming shortened V by 2 bases and J by 5 bases, and 9 bases separated the two germline ends. The germline V gene encodes CDR1 WNHNN and CDR2 SYGVQD (reference sequence). The CDR3 is 13 amino acids. CDR3 sequence: CASSEGLGTEAFF. Here the CDR3 DNA reads TGCGCCAGCAGTGAGGGGTTGGGGACTGAAGCTTTCTTT.